This T cell receptor (beta chain) was observed in a study of T cell repertoires in cytomegalovirus infection. Study conclusions and caveats: Dominating the ex vivo response were HLA-C-restricted CMV-specific TCR beta clonotypes.

Concerning this clonotype: Its specificity is not known.

J lost 8 bases, V lost 7 bases, and 8 bases had no gene match. CDR1 SGHVS and CDR2 FQNEAQ come from the germline V gene. CDR3 length: 15 residues. One entry per CDR3 protein, called by TCRdb with MiXCR from the reads. This table has some 38,000 distinct CDR3 sequences, roughly half appearing once. Sequenced here: CD8+ T cells from cultured PBMCs, sampled from culture after CMV antigen stimulation. V and J are TRBV7-8 and TRBJ1-6, with TRBD1 matching 10 bases. The sequence was collected from a human donor in good health (CMV status not recorded). Some clones in this sample may be carry-over from other donors' samples. This CDR3 reads CASTIYGTGDSPLHF. CDR3 DNA sequence: TGTGCCAGCACCATTTACGGGACAGGGGATTCACCCCTCCACTTT.